Presented here are 15 T cell receptor beta chains from one specimen sequenced in a study of control samples from healthy donors and cancer patients. Measured with immunoSEQ multiplex PCR; TCRdb has only the in-frame clones, and not every one. The repertoire holds about 140,000 clones, with 80% to 95% as singletons. The sequencing input was blood. These receptors were collected from a man aged 25 to 40 in good health.

This chain links TRBV27 with TRBJ2-1; a weak D match, TRBD2 (5 bases). This CDR3 comprises 15 residues. Trimming took 5 bases from V and 3 from J, leaving 14 bases between them. Germline values: CDR1 MNHEY, CDR2 SMNVEV (reference sequence). Here the CDR3 reads CASSLRDKFYNEQFF. The CDR3 DNA sequence: TGTGCCAGCAGTCTCCGGGATAAATTCTACAATGAGCAGTTCTTC.

The chain couples TRBV7-9 to TRBJ1-2, with D possibly being TRBD1 (5 bases). CDR1 and CDR2 (germline): SEHNR, FQNEAQ (reference sequence). The V end was cut by 7 bases, the J end by 5 bases, with 14 bases between. The CDR3 is 13 residues long. CDR3 loop: CASTLGVGYGYTF. CDR3 in DNA: TGTGCCAGCACATTAGGGGTCGGGTATGGCTACACCTTC.

Regarding this clone: The identical CDR3 is also encoded by other nucleotide sequences in the sample. The CDR3 DNA is TGTGCCAGTAGTATAGGGACAGGGGGTAATCAGCCCCAGCATTTT. It translates to CASSIGTGGNQPQHF. V is TRBV19 and J is TRBJ1-5, with 10 nucleotides matching TRBD1. The CDR3 covers 15 residues. V lost 1 base to trimming and J lost 4 bases; unmatched junction nucleotides: 1. Germline loops: CDR1 LNHDA, CDR2 SQIVND (reference sequence).

This sequence joins TRBV19 and TRBJ1-2; D perhaps matches TRBD1 (5 bases). Germline CDR1 is LNHDA and CDR2 is SQIVND (reference sequence). The CDR3 totals 14 residues. V was cut by 6 bases and J by 4 bases, with 15 bases left in between. CDR3 in DNA: TGTGCCAGTAGGGACACCCTCGGGTCCTATGGCTACACCTTC. Its translation is CASRDTLGSYGYTF.

The genes are TRBV5-4 and TRBJ1-5; D is perhaps TRBD1 (6 bases). Trimming shortened V by 0 bases and J by 2 bases, and 21 bases separated the two germline ends. The CDR3 has 19 amino acids. Germline values: CDR1 SGHNT, CDR2 YYREEE (reference sequence). The CDR3 spells CASSLVTGLKVWGNQPQHF. The DNA of the CDR3 is TGTGCCAGCAGCTTGGTGACAGGATTGAAGGTATGGGGCAATCAGCCCCAGCATTTT. Drawing the rest from reference TRBV5-4 and TRBJ1-5, the complete variable domain is ETGVTQSPTHLIKTRGQQVTLRCSSQSGHNTVSWYQQALGQGPQFIFQYYREEENGRGNFPPRFSGLQFPNYSSELNVNALELDDSALYLCASSLVTGLKVWGNQPQHFGDGTRLSIL.

The chain carries TRBV7-3 and TRBJ1-6; D perhaps matches TRBD1 (5 bases). The CDR3 totals 13 residues. Germline lookup yields CDR1 SGHTA and CDR2 FQGTGA. Trimming cost V 4 bases and J 10 bases, with 11 bases left between them. The CDR3: CASSWGGSSPLHF. The DNA for the CDR3 is TGTGCCAGCAGCTGGGGGGGTAGCTCACCCCTCCACTTT.

On this clone itself: The junction and the germline gene differ at one end; a read error may be behind it. Here the CDR3 reads CASTRDNGNAEAFF. The CDR3 region has the DNA TGTGCCAGCACCCGGGACAATGGGAACGCTGAAGCTTTCTTT. The rearrangement joins TRBV9 to TRBJ1-1; the D gene is possibly TRBD1 (6 bases). The V gene's germline CDR1 is SGDLS and CDR2 YYNGEE. The CDR3 extends over 14 amino acids.

The V and J genes are TRBV27 and TRBJ1-3, with D possibly TRBD1 on 6 matching bases. V was cut by 4 bases and J by 2 bases, with 12 bases left in between. This CDR3 comprises 15 residues. Germline V gene data show CDR1 as MNHEY and CDR2 as SMNVEV (reference sequence). The CDR3 is CASSSTGLAGNTIYF. In nucleotides, the CDR3 is TGTGCCAGCAGTTCCACAGGGCTGGCTGGAAACACCATATATTTT.

The chain uses TRBV14 and TRBJ2-1; 7 positions agree with TRBD2. Germline lookup yields CDR1 SGHDN and CDR2 FVKESK. The junction had 4 bases not matched to a gene; V was cut back by 4 bases and J by 10 bases. The CDR3 is 12 amino acids. The CDR3 nucleotides read TGTGCCAGCAGCCCCTGGGGGGGGGAGCAGTTCTTC. As protein: CASSPWGGEQFF.

This chain connects TRBV28 to TRBJ1-5; D unresolved. The V gene lost 1 base and the J gene lost 7 bases, with 11 bases spanning the gap. Germline loops: CDR1 MDHEN, CDR2 SYDVKM. The CDR3 is 14 residues long. The CDR3 sequence is CASSLLLGRQPQHF. CDR3 DNA sequence: TGTGCCAGCAGTTTATTACTAGGACGGCAGCCCCAGCATTTT.

V is TRBV6-5 and J is TRBJ1-6; D remains ambiguous. V lost 6 bases and J lost 7, with 13 bases in between. Germline CDR1 reads MNHEY; CDR2 reads SVGAGI. CDR3 length: 14 amino acids. The CDR3 sequence is CASSPRRPNSPLHF. CDR3 DNA sequence: TGTGCCAGCAGCCCGCGGCGCCCGAATTCACCCCTCCACTTT.

The CDR3 spells CASSPIGTVGNQPQHF. DNA for the CDR3: TGTGCCAGCAGTCCCATCGGGACAGTAGGGAATCAGCCCCAGCATTTT. The chain joins TRBV28 to TRBJ1-5; 7 bases fit TRBD1. The CDR3 runs to 16 residues. Per the germline V gene, CDR1 is MDHEN and CDR2 is SYDVKM. The V and J ends lost 5 bases and 4 bases, in that order; junction bases with no gene match: 11.

The chain combines TRBV19 with TRBJ1-1; D remains ambiguous. The CDR3 covers 13 residues. Germline V gene data show CDR1 as LNHDA and CDR2 as SQIVND (reference sequence). V gave up 1 base and J gave up 3 bases, with 6 bases separating them. The CDR3 here is CASSIGEDTEAFF. The CDR3 coding sequence is TGTGCCAGTAGTATAGGAGAGGACACTGAAGCTTTCTTT.

The CDR3 DNA is TGTGCCAGCAGTTTAAGGACTAGCGGATACAATGAGCAGTTCTTC. It is translated as CASSLRTSGYNEQFF. This chain uses TRBV27 with TRBJ2-1; 10 nucleotides agree with TRBD2. Germline V gene data show CDR1 as MNHEY and CDR2 as SMNVEV (reference sequence). The V segment lost 2 bases and the J segment 4 bases; nucleotides outside the gene matches: 2. The CDR3 consists of 15 residues.

In this sample, this clone turned up once. The chain carries TRBV19 and TRBJ1-3, with 7 bases lining up with TRBD1. The CDR3 runs 15 residues. Germline CDR1 is LNHDA and CDR2 is SQIVND (reference sequence). V gave up 5 bases and J gave up 4 bases; unmatched junction bases: 8. This CDR3 reads CASSATGDVGNTIYF. The DNA of the CDR3 is TGTGCCAGTAGTGCCACAGGGGACGTCGGAAACACCATATATTTT.